This T cell receptor (beta chain) was obtained from a study of blood T cell repertoires in COVID-19. The data were produced by immunoSEQ multiplex PCR, yet TCRdb's version contains in-frame clones alone and is incomplete. Of around 66,000 clones listed, around 80% are singletons. The CDR3 extends over 17 amino acids. V lost 2 bases and J lost 5; bases outside the gene matches: 11. The V gene's germline CDR1 is MDHEN and CDR2 SYDVKM. The chain joins TRBV28 to TRBJ2-5; TRBD2 matches at 10 bases. The sample comprised peripheral blood. The source of this sequence is a human donor in a cohort sampled during active COVID-19. CDR3 protein: CASSLGGSGRSGETQYF. The CDR3 nucleotides are TGTGCCAGCAGTTTAGGTGGTAGCGGGAGGTCCGGGGAGACCCAGTACTTC.